This T cell receptor beta chain was documented in a study of spatial heterogeneity in lung cancer. Across the whole study: Tumor-region TCR transcript counts correlated strongly with a T cell module score from matched bulk RNA-seq.

This clonotype occurred many times. Its target is unknown. In the library, each TCR cDNA molecule bore its own unique molecular identifier. TCRdb fed the 5' RACE reads into MiXCR, producing one record per CDR3 protein. This sample has about 27,000 distinct CDR3 sequences, with about 7.6% found just once. Study-level points and caveats: Intratumoral expanded alpha and beta TCR counts were found to track tumor mutation counts. Approximate estimated coverage of tumor T cells amounted to about 7% for alpha and 12% to 15% for beta chains.

The time point was: sample taken at primary tumor resection. Unsorted whole RNA of tumor, nontumor lung or frozen PBMC was sequenced. The CDR3 consists of 14 residues. Trimming took 6 bases from V and 0 from J, leaving 12 bases between them. Germline values: CDR1 LGHDT, CDR2 YNNKEL (reference sequence). The sample in question was lung tumor tissue, obtained at surgery. This clonotype was sampled from a male donor with early-stage non-small cell lung cancer. V gene TRBV3-1 combines with J gene TRBJ2-7, with D possibly being TRBD1 or TRBD2 (5 bases each). This CDR3 reads CASSRDLSSYEQYF. The CDR3 coding sequence is TGTGCCAGCAGTCGGGACCTCTCCTCCTACGAGCAGTACTTC.